The source of this T cell receptor beta chain is a study of shared clonotypes between healthy human individuals. Study-wide results and caveats: Large sequencing depth failed to make sorted-subset sequencing complete, rarefaction showed.

Of note for this clone: Its antigen is still unknown.

Using immunoSEQ multiplex PCR, the repertoire was profiled, and TCRdb retains in-frame clones only, with some absent. The sample lists about 2.1 million clones, just under 95% occurring once. The V end was cut by 6 bases, the J end by 8 bases, with 14 bases between. The CDR3 contains 13 residues. Looked up from germline, CDR1 is SEHNR and CDR2 is FQNEAQ (reference sequence). The naive CD8 fraction comprised CD45RO-negative cells positively selected for CCR7 and excluded terminally differentiated effector memory CD45RA+ cells. The chain links TRBV7-9 to TRBJ2-1, with D possibly matching TRBD2 (5 bases). This TCR was sampled from a man between 18 and 29 years old in good health. Some clones in this sample may be carry-over from other donors' samples. Material for sequencing was naive CD8+ T cells from PBMCs. The CDR3 coding sequence is TGTGCCAGCAGTGTCCATAGCGAGGATGAGCAGTTCTTC. Translating gives CASSVHSEDEQFF.